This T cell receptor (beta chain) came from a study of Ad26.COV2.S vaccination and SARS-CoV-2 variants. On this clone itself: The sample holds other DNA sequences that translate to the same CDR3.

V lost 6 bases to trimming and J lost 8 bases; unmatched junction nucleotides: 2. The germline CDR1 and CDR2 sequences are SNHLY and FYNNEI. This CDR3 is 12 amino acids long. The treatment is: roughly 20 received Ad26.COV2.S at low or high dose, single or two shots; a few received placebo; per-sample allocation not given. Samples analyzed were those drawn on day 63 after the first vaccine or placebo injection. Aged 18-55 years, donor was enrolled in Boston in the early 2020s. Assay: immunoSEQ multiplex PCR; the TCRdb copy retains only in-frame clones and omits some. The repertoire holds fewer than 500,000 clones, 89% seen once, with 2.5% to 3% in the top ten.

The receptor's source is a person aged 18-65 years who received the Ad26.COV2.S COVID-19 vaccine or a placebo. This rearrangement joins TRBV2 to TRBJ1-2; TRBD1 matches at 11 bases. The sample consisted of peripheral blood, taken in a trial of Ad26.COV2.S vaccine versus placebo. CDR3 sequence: CASRDRGLGYTF. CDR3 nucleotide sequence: TGTGCCAGCAGGGACAGGGGGCTCGGCTACACCTTC.